The 21 T cell receptor beta chains presented below share a single source sample, sequenced in a study of Graves' ophthalmopathy and Graves' hyperthyroidism. RNA transcripts were the template, and TCR beta CDR3 regions were amplified from them. HTBI primers primed a first-round RT-PCR, and a second-round multiplex PCR followed. TCRdb re-analysed the multiplex PCR reads in MiXCR, keeping a single row per CDR3 protein. The sample holds approximately 640,000 distinct CDR3 sequences, approximately 39% seen once. What was sequenced was peripheral blood. The receptors were gathered from an adult man with Graves' ophthalmopathy.

This clonotype was seen only a few times. The rearrangement joins TRBV18 to TRBJ2-5, with D maybe TRBD1 (5 bases). V lost 4 bases to trimming and J lost 1 base, with 10 bases between them. CDR1 is KGHSH, CDR2 LQKENI, per germline. The CDR3 consists of 14 residues. CDR3 sequence reads: CASSRRQSQETQYF. The CDR3 nucleotides are TGTGCCAGCTCACGTCGACAGAGCCAAGAGACCCAGTACTTC.

This clonotype was seen a handful of times. The CDR3 DNA reads TGCGCCAGCAGCTTGGACACTGCAACTAATGAAAAACTGTTTTTT. Translating it yields CASSLDTATNEKLFF. V and J are TRBV5-1 and TRBJ1-4; no clear D gene. The CDR3 is made up of 15 amino acids. Trimming cost V 0 bases and J 0 bases, with 6 bases left between them. From germline, CDR1 is SGHRS and CDR2 YFSETQ.

The chain is built from TRBV4-1 and TRBJ2-7, with 16 bases aligning to TRBD2. Trimming removed 2 bases from V and 5 bases from J; junction bases left unmatched: 6. CDR1 is MGHRA and CDR2 is YSYEKL in the germline V gene. This CDR3 is 17 amino acids long. CDR3 nucleotide sequence: TGCGCCAGCAGCCAATCGCCGGGACTAGCGGGAGGGAACGAGCAGTACTTC. Residues: CASSQSPGLAGGNEQYF.

The chain recombines TRBV10-3 with TRBJ2-2; 9 bases are a match to TRBD1. V trimming: 3 bases; J trimming: 5 bases; junction bases outside the gene matches: 7. Germline V gene sequence: CDR1 ENHRY, CDR2 SYGVKD. This CDR3 has 16 amino acids. CDR3 amino acids: CAISDRGQGGTGELFF. Written as DNA, the CDR3 is TGTGCCATCAGTGACCGGGGACAGGGCGGTACCGGGGAGCTGTTTTTT.

CDR3 nucleotides: TGCGCCAGCAGCCAGGGACAGGAATCCTACGAGCAGTACTTC. Translated: CASSQGQESYEQYF. The chain couples TRBV4-3 to TRBJ2-7, with 8 bases fitting TRBD1. The CDR3 loop spans 14 amino acids. Germline CDR1 reads LGHNA; CDR2 reads YSLEER. The V and J ends lost 3 bases and 1 base, in that order; junction bases with no gene match: 2.

The chain recombines TRBV20-1 with TRBJ2-7; D unclear. With 2 bases removed from V and 9 bases from J, the gap between germline ends came to 5 bases. The CDR3 sequence is 9 residues long. CDR1 and CDR2 (germline): DFQATT, SNEGSKA (reference sequence). This chain's CDR3 is CSARPGQYF. In DNA form, the CDR3 reads TGCAGTGCTAGACCCGGGCAGTACTTC.

This clonotype was observed at least ten times. V and J are TRBV13 and TRBJ1-3; no clear D gene. The V and J ends lost 3 bases and 4 bases respectively, with 7 bases between them. Germline V lookup: CDR1 PRHDT, CDR2 FYEKMQ (reference sequence). CDR3 length: 13 amino acids. The CDR3 spells CASSFYVGNTIYF. In DNA form, the CDR3 reads TGTGCCAGCAGCTTCTATGTCGGAAACACCATATATTTT. Together with reference TRBV13 and TRBJ1-3, the CDR3 gives the full variable domain: AAGVIQSPRHLIKEKRETATLKCYPIPRHDTVYWYQQGPGQDPQFLISFYEKMQSDKGSIPDRFSAQQFSDYHSELNMSSLELGDSALYFCASSFYVGNTIYFGEGSWLTVV.

This rearrangement joins TRBV24-1 to TRBJ1-1; 7 bases fit TRBD1. Germline V lookup: CDR1 KGHDR, CDR2 SFDVKD. V shed 3 bases and J 6 bases; nucleotides not matched to a gene: 0. This CDR3 has 12 residues. The CDR3 sequence is CATSDGQAEAFF. For the CDR3, the DNA is TGTGCCACCAGTGATGGACAGGCTGAAGCTTTCTTT.

This clonotype was found once. The junction differs from germline at one of its ends, possibly a read error. V and J are TRBV7-2 and TRBJ2-5; 10 nucleotides match TRBD2. From germline, CDR1 is SGHTA and CDR2 FQGNSA. The CDR3 runs to 17 residues. This chain's CDR3 is CASSSRGASGSREAQYF. The CDR3, as DNA: TGTGCCAGCAGCTCCCGTGGGGCTAGCGGGAGCCGAGAGGCCCAGTACTTC.

The rearrangement uses TRBV27 and TRBJ1-6, with 10 bases aligning to TRBD1. The CDR3 has 18 residues. Germline trimming cut 3 bases from V and 3 bases from J; bases unmatched to any gene: 8. The V gene's germline CDR1 is MNHEY and CDR2 SMNVEV (reference sequence). CDR3 loop: CASSFRGTGADYNSPLHF. CDR3 nucleotides: TGTGCCAGCAGTTTTCGTGGGACAGGGGCCGACTATAATTCACCCCTCCACTTT.

The chain links TRBV7-9 to TRBJ1-2; D possibly corresponds to TRBD1 (5 bases). The V gene lost 4 bases and the J gene lost 4 bases, with 19 bases spanning the gap. From germline, CDR1 is SEHNR and CDR2 FQNEAQ (reference sequence). CDR3 length: 16 residues. As DNA, the CDR3 is TGTGCCAGCAGCTCCGGACTAGCGGGGACGGGCTATGGCTACACCTTC. Amino acids: CASSSGLAGTGYGYTF. The complete variable domain, with remaining parts taken from reference TRBV7-9 and TRBJ1-2, reads DTGVSQNPRHKITKRGQNVTFRCDPISEHNRLYWYRQTLGQGPEFLTYFQNEAQLEKSRLLSDRFSAERPKGSFSTLEIQRTEQGDSAMYLCASSSGLAGTGYGYTFGSGTRLTVV.

V usage is TRBV24-1 and J usage is TRBJ2-1; D gene uncertain. Trimming took 3 bases from V and 4 from J, leaving 15 bases between them. This CDR3 comprises 16 residues. Per germline, CDR1 KGHDR and CDR2 SFDVKD. The CDR3 reads CATSDAFGSRYNEQFF. DNA of the CDR3: TGTGCCACCAGTGATGCCTTCGGTAGCAGGTACAATGAGCAGTTCTTC.

This clonotype appeared once. The conserved phenylalanine or tryptophan normally closing the CDR3 is absent here, so this likely arose from a read error. The DNA is left out, because the CDR3 cannot be placed on it with certainty; the CDR3 is given as TCRdb lists it. The rearrangement links TRBV29-1 to TRBJ2-6; the DNA was not compared with TRBD2, the D call given in the table. Counting both end residues, the CDR3 totals 9 amino acids. Germline CDR1 and CDR2: SQVTM and ANQGSEA. This CDR3 reads CSVVGEGTS.

A note on this clonotype: Given the absence of the conserved phenylalanine or tryptophan at the CDR3 end, a read error is likely. This chain links TRBV25-1 with TRBJ1-1; TRBD1 matches at 9 bases. Germline loops: CDR1 MGHDK, CDR2 SYGVNS. V trimming: 3 bases; J trimming: 4 bases; junction bases outside the gene matches: 6. This CDR3 contains 15 residues. CDR3: CASSEAATGGTEAFS. CDR3 nucleotides: TGTGCCAGCAGTGAGGCCGCGACAGGGGGCACTGAAGCTTTCTCT.

In this sample, this clonotype turned up many times. The chain links TRBV25-1 to TRBJ1-5, with D unclear. With 2 bases removed from V and 3 bases from J, the gap between germline ends came to 2 bases. Looked up from germline, CDR1 is MGHDK and CDR2 is SYGVNS. This CDR3 comprises 12 residues. The CDR3 loop reads CASSEVNQPQHF. In DNA, the CDR3 is TGTGCCAGCAGTGAAGTCAATCAGCCCCAGCATTTT.

V usage is TRBV7-9 and J usage is TRBJ1-3, with a tentative D call TRBD1 (5 bases). CDR3 length: 14 residues. The germline V gene encodes CDR1 SEHNR and CDR2 FQNEAQ (reference sequence). With 7 bases removed from V and 4 bases from J, the gap between germline ends came to 14 bases. CDR3 coding DNA: TGTGCCAGCACTGCAGGGATCTTCGGAAACACCATATATTTT. Amino acid sequence: CASTAGIFGNTIYF.

This clonotype occurred many times. V and J are TRBV20-1 and TRBJ2-5, with 10 bases aligning to TRBD2. CDR1 and CDR2 from the germline V gene are DFQATT and SNEGSKA (reference sequence). The CDR3 runs to 15 residues. J was trimmed by 5 bases and V by 3 bases; bases with no gene match: 9. In DNA form, the CDR3 reads TGCAGTGCTAGGGCCAGCGGGGGGGCGGCGGAGACCCAGTACTTC. It is translated as CSARASGGAAETQYF.

This chain uses TRBV6-5 with TRBJ1-2, with 9 bases identical to TRBD1. V lost 8 bases to trimming and J lost 8 bases; unmatched junction nucleotides: 9. CDR3 length: 13 amino acids. Per the germline V gene, CDR1 is MNHEY and CDR2 is SVGAGI. The CDR3 nucleotides are TGTGCCAGCGGACAGGGGAGATTTGGAGGCTACACCTTC. Translating it yields CASGQGRFGGYTF.

The CDR3 DNA reads TGTGCCAGCAGCTTAAGGGTGGGGGGGGCGGATACGCAGTATTTT. It specifies CASSLRVGGADTQYF. This rearrangement joins TRBV7-2 to TRBJ2-3; D possibly corresponds to TRBD2 (7 bases). V was pared by 2 bases and J by 6 bases, with 15 bases between. Per germline, CDR1 SGHTA and CDR2 FQGNSA. CDR3 length: 15 residues.

This clonotype came up many times. The V gene is TRBV2, the J gene TRBJ2-2; 12 nucleotides line up with TRBD1. Germline-derived CDR1 and CDR2 are SNHLY and FYNNEI. This CDR3 contains 17 residues. Germline trimming cut 6 bases from V and 2 bases from J; bases unmatched to any gene: 7. CDR3 region: CASSPGQGAGNTGELFF. As DNA, the CDR3 is TGTGCCAGCAGCCCGGGACAGGGGGCCGGAAACACCGGGGAGCTGTTTTTT.

V gene TRBV20-1 combines with J gene TRBJ2-5; no definite D call. Trimming cost V 6 bases and J 7 bases, with 6 bases left between them. The CDR3 spans 9 residues. The germline V gene has CDR1 DFQATT and CDR2 SNEGSKA (reference sequence). The chain's CDR3 is CSAEGTQYF. CDR3 DNA sequence: TGCAGTGCGGAAGGGACCCAGTACTTC.